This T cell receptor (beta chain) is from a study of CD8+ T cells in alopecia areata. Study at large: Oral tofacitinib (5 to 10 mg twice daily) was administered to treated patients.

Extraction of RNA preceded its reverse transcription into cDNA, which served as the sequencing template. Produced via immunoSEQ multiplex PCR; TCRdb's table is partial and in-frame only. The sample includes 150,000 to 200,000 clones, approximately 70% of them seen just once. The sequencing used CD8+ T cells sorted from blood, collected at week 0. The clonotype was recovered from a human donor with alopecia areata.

CDR3 loop: CASSEGGDLAKNIQYF. In DNA form, the CDR3 reads TGTGCCAGCAGCGAGGGGGGCGACCTAGCCAAAAACATTCAGTACTTC. The chain carries TRBV9 and TRBJ2-4; the D call may be TRBD1 or TRBD2 (6 bases each). V was pared by 3 bases and J by 0 bases, with 13 bases between. The CDR3 totals 16 residues. Germline V lookup: CDR1 SGDLS, CDR2 YYNGEE.